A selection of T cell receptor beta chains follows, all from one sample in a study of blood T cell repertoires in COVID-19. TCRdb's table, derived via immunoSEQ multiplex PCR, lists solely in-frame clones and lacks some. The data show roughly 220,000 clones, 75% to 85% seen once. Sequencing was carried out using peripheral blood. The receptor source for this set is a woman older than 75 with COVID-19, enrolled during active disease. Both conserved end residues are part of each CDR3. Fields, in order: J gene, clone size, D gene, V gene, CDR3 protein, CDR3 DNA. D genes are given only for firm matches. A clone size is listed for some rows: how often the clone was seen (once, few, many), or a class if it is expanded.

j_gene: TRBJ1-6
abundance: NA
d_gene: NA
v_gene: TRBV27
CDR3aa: CASSFYSMSSYNSPLHF
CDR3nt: TGTGCCAGCAGTTTTTATAGCATGAGCTCCTATAATTCACCCCTCCACTTT

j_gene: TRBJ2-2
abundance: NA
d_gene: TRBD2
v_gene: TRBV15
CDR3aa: CATSSQREVPSGLFF
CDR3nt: TGTGCCACCAGCAGTCAGCGGGAGGTCCCCTCGGGGCTGTTTTTT

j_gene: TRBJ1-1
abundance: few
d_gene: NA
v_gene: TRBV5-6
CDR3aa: CASSSRLDSREAFF
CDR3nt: TGTGCCAGCAGCTCACGACTGGACTCTCGGGAAGCTTTCTTT

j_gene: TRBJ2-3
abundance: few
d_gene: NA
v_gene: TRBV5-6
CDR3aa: CASILGRFRTDTQYF
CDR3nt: TGTGCCAGCATCCTAGGGAGGTTCAGGACAGATACGCAGTATTTT

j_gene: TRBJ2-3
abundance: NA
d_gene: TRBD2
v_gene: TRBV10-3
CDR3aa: CAISGGLAGVEDTQYF
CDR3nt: TGTGCCATCAGTGGGGGACTAGCGGGAGTAGAAGATACGCAGTATTTT

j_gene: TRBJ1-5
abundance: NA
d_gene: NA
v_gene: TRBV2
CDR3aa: CASSEALGGDQPQHF
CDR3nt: TGTGCCAGCAGTGAAGCGCTAGGAGGGGATCAGCCCCAGCATTTT

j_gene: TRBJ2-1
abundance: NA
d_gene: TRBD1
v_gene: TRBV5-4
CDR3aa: CASSWDRREQFF
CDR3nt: TGTGCCAGCAGCTGGGACAGGCGTGAGCAGTTCTTC

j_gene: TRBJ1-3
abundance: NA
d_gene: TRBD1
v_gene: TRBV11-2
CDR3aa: CASSRPGQGTGNTIYF
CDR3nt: TGTGCCAGCAGTCGACCGGGACAGGGGACTGGAAACACCATATATTTT

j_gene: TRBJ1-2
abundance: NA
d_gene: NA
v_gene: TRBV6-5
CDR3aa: CASSYSGRAPLYGYTF
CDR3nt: TGTGCCAGCAGTTACTCGGGCAGGGCTCCCCTCTATGGCTACACCTTC

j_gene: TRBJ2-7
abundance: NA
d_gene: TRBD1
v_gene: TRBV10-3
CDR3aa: CAISGGTGILREQYF
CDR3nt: TGTGCCATCAGTGGCGGGACAGGTATCCTACGCGAGCAGTACTTC

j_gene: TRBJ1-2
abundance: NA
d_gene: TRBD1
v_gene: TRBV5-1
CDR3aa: CASSITGDSGYTF
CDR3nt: TGCGCCAGCAGCATAACAGGGGATTCGGGCTACACCTTC

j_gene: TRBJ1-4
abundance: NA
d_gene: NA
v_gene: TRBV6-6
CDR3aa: CASRTQLRGGDEKLFF
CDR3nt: TGTGCCAGCCGTACGCAACTGAGGGGGGGTGATGAAAAACTGTTTTTT

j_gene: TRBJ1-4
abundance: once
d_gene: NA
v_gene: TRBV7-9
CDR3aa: CASSPPSNEKLFF
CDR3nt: TGTGCCAGCAGCCCCCCGTCTAATGAAAAACTGTTTTTT

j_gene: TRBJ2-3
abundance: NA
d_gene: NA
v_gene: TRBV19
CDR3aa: CASSSGTSTDTQYF
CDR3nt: TGTGCCAGTAGCTCAGGGACTAGCACAGATACGCAGTATTTT

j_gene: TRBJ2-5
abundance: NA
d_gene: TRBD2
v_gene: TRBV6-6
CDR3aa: CASSTGGKPQETQYF
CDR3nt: TGTGCCAGCAGTACGGGGGGGAAGCCCCAAGAGACCCAGTACTTC

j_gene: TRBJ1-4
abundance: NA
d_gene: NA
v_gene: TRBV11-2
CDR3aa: CASSLTAVATNEKLFF
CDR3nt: TGTGCCAGCAGCTTGACAGCTGTAGCAACTAATGAAAAACTGTTTTTT

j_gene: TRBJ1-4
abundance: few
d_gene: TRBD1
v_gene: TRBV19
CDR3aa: CASSTPGTGLEKLFF
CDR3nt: TGTGCCAGTAGTACTCCCGGGACAGGGTTAGAAAAACTGTTTTTT

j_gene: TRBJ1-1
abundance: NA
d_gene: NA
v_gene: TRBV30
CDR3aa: CAWSARNTEAFF
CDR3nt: TGTGCCTGGAGTGCGCGGAACACTGAAGCATTCTTT

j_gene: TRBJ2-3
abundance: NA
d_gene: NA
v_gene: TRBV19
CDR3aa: CASRRRLVTDTQYF
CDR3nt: TGTGCCAGTAGACGCCGACTAGTTACAGATACGCAGTATTTT

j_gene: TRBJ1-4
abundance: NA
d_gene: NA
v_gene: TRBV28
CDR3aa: CASTRGGVNEKLFF
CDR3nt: TGTGCCAGCACTAGGGGGGGGGTGAATGAAAAACTGTTTTTT

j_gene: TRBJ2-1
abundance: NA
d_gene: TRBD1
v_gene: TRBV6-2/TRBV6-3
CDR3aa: CASGLVQGAVSVQFF
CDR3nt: TGTGCCAGCGGTTTGGTTCAGGGGGCTGTGAGCGTGCAGTTCTTC

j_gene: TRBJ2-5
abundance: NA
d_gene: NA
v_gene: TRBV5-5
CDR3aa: CASSFQGEETQYF
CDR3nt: TGTGCCAGCAGCTTTCAGGGTGAGGAGACCCAGTACTTC

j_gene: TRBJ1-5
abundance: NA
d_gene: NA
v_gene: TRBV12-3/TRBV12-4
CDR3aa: CASSFREGQPQHF
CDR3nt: TGTGCCAGCAGCTTTCGGGAGGGTCAGCCCCAGCATTTT

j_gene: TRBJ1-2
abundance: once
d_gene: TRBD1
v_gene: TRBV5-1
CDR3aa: CASSYGQGAYGYTF
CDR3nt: TGCGCCAGCAGCTACGGACAGGGAGCCTATGGCTACACCTTC

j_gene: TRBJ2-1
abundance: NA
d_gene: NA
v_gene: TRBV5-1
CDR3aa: CASSLAETGPHEQFF
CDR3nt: TGCGCCAGCAGCTTGGCCGAGACAGGTCCCCATGAGCAGTTCTTC

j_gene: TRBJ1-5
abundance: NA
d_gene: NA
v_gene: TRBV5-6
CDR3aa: CASSSWDTRNQPQHF
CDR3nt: TGTGCCAGCAGCTCCTGGGACACCCGGAATCAGCCCCAGCATTTT

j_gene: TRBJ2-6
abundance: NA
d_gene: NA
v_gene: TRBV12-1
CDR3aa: CASSLQTPRSGANVLTF
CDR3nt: TGTGCCAGCAGCCTCCAGACACCGCGCTCTGGGGCCAACGTCCTGACTTTC

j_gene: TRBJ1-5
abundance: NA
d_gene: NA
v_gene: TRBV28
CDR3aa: CASNNPGRGNQPQHF
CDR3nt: TGTGCCAGCAATAACCCGGGTAGGGGGAATCAGCCCCAGCATTTT

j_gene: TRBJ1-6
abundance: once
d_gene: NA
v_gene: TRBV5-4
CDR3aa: CASSNGDSTNSPLHF
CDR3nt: TGTGCCAGCAGCAACGGAGACAGTACTAATTCACCCCTCCACTTT

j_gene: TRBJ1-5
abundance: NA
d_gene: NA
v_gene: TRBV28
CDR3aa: CASSLPRGGNQPQHF
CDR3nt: TGTGCCAGCAGTTTACCCAGGGGTGGCAATCAGCCCCAGCATTTT

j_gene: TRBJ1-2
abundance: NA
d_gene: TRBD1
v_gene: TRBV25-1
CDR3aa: CASSRDRGGYGYTF
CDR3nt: TGTGCCAGCAGTAGGGACAGGGGCGGCTATGGCTACACCTTC

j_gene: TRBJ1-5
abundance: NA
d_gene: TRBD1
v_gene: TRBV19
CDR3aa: CASSPGQRNQPQHF
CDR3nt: TGTGCCAGTAGTCCGGGACAGCGCAATCAGCCCCAGCATTTT

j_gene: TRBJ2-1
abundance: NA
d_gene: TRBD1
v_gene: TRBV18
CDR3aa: CASSPGQAPYNEQFF
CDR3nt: TGTGCCAGCTCCCCGGGACAGGCTCCCTACAATGAGCAGTTCTTC

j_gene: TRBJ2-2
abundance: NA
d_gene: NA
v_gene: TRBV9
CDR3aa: CASTRQATGELFF
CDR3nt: TGTGCCAGCACTCGGCAGGCCACCGGGGAGCTGTTTTTT

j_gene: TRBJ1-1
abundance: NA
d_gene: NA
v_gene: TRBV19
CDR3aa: CASSMREAFF
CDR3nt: TGTGCCAGTAGTATGCGGGAAGCTTTCTTT

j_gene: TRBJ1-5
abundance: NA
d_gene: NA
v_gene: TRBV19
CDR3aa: CASSILQSLNQPQHF
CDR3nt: TGTGCCAGTAGTATATTACAGTCTTTAAATCAGCCCCAGCATTTT

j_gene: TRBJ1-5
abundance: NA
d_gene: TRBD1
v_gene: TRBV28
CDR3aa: CASILQGGGNQPQHF
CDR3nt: TGTGCCAGCATCCTACAGGGGGGAGGCAATCAGCCCCAGCATTTT

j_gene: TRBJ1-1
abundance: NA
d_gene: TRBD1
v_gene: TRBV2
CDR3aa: CASSGTGGTEAFF
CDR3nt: TGTGCCAGCAGTGGGACAGGTGGTACTGAAGCTTTCTTT

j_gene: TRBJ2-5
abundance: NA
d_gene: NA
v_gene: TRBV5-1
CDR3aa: CASSPDRETQYF
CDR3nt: TGCGCCAGCAGCCCTGATCGGGAGACCCAGTACTTC

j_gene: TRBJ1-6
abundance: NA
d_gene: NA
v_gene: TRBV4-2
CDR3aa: CASSQDAAGKGPPLHF
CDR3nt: TGTGCCAGCAGCCAAGATGCGGCAGGGAAGGGTCCACCCCTCCACTTT

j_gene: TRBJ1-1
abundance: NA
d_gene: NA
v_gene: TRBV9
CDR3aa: CASTGDLNTEAFF
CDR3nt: TGTGCCAGCACAGGGGATTTAAACACTGAAGCTTTCTTT

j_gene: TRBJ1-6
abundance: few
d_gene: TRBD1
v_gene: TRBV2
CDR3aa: CASSQQGENSPLHF
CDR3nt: TGTGCCAGCAGCCAACAGGGGGAGAATTCACCCCTCCACTTT

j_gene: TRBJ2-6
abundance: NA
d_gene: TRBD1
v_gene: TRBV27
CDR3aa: CASSPRPGQGISGANVLTF
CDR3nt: TGTGCCAGCAGCCCCAGACCCGGACAGGGAATCTCTGGGGCCAACGTCCTGACTTTC

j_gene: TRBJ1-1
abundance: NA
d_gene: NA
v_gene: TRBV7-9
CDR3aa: CASSSGQPEAFF
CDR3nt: TGTGCCAGCAGCTCCGGACAGCCTGAAGCTTTCTTT

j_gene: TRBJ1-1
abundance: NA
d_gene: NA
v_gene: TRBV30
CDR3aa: CAWSVPRRRGEEAFF
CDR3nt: TGTGCCTGGAGTGTACCGAGAAGGAGGGGCGAGGAAGCTTTCTTT